The T cell receptor beta chain described here comes from a study of shared clonotypes between healthy human individuals. General observations from the study: It was expected that sequencing depth would affect clonotype sharing among donors. Clonotypes shared by all four donors outscored non-shared clonotypes in generation probability.

Naivety among CD8 cells was defined by CD45RO negativity and positive CCR7 selection, thereby excluding terminally differentiated effector memory CD45RA+ cells. Only Caucasian adults living in Nashville, Tennessee made up the donor group. About this clone: Antigen specificity is unknown.

Germline CDR1 is MNHEY and CDR2 is SMNVEV (reference sequence). Germline trimming cut 6 bases from V and 5 bases from J; bases unmatched to any gene: 14. The CDR3 runs to 16 residues. Original handling: ImmunoSEQ only sent back junction sequences with no quality scores, so filtering was done differently. Sequencing was performed with immunoSEQ multiplex PCR; in TCRdb, only in-frame clones are kept and a portion is missing. V and J calls plus clone size are reproduced from that table; the DNA served to infer D and trimming. The profile shows about 750,000 clones, roughly 92% of them singletons. This TCR came from a man aged 25 to 40 in good health. Sample: naive CD8+ T cells sorted from blood. The genes are TRBV27 and TRBJ2-5; 8 bases are a match to TRBD2. The CDR3 nucleotides are TGTGCCAGCAGCCACGACCCACTAGCGGCTGCGGAGACCCAGTACTTC. Its translation is CASSHDPLAAAETQYF.